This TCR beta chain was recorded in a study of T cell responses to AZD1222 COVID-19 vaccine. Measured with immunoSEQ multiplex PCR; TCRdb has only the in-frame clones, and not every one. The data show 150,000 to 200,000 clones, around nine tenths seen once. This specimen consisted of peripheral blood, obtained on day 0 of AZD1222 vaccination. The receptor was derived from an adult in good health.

CDR3 loop: CASSPAGRNSPLHF. The CDR3, as DNA: TGTGCCAGTAGTCCCGCGGGGAGGAATTCACCCCTCCACTTT. V usage is TRBV19 and J usage is TRBJ1-6, with no clear D. CDR1 is LNHDA and CDR2 is SQIVND in the germline V gene (reference sequence). This CDR3 is 14 amino acids long. Trimming removed 5 bases at V and 7 bases at J, with 12 bases between. Complete variable domain (other parts from reference TRBV19 and TRBJ1-6): DGGITQSPKYLFRKEGQNVTLSCEQNLNHDAMYWYRQDPGQGLRLIYYSQIVNDFQKGDIAEGYSVSREKKESFPLTVTSAQKNPTAFYLCASSPAGRNSPLHFGNGTRLTVT.